This is a list of T cell receptor beta chains from one sample in a study of T cells after yellow fever vaccination. Each CDR3 protein gets one entry after TCRdb re-called the 5' RACE reads with MiXCR. The sample consists of about 340,000 distinct CDR3 sequences, under 5% of them appearing once. The sample was PBMCs, taken 5 days after the yellow fever booster vaccination. Receptor source: a man in his late teens or twenties who received the YFV17D yellow fever vaccine. Each CDR3 is given without its conserved first and last residue.

TRBV14	TRBJ2-5	ASSQAGGPKTQY
TRBV7-9	TRBJ1-1	ASSTRTGVNTEAF
TRBV6-2/TRBV6-3	TRBJ1-1	ASTPRVGEAF
TRBV19	TRBJ1-2	ASSIDAFFLGYT
TRBV7-6	TRBJ2-7	ASSPPGAQGYEQY
TRBV6-2/TRBV6-3	TRBJ1-6	ASSYTTKNSPLH
TRBV5-1	TRBJ2-2	ASSWSSLNTGELF
TRBV5-1	TRBJ1-2	ASSLVFPRGIYGYT
TRBV7-9	TRBJ2-1	ASSRTSGLYNEQF
TRBV27	TRBJ1-1	ASRRPGDTEAF
TRBV18	TRBJ1-4	ASSPGTGERGEKLF
TRBV3-1	TRBJ1-1	ASSPPHGNTEAF
TRBV20-1	TRBJ2-5	SARDVGGQETQY
TRBV7-2	TRBJ2-3	ASSLVASGGARDTQY
TRBV24-1	TRBJ2-2	ATSDQGTRANTGELF
TRBV2	TRBJ2-3	ASSEAPIRDTQY
TRBV9	TRBJ1-3	ASSGGDRDVGTIY
TRBV4-2	TRBJ1-4	ASSQAGFNEKLF
TRBV7-2	TRBJ1-2	ASSLERDAYGGYT
TRBV3-1	TRBJ1-2	ASSQDDKWGATNYGYT
TRBV6-5	TRBJ2-6	ASRGGGSSGANVLT
TRBV24-1	TRBJ1-5	ATSDPRAGFQPQH
TRBV14	TRBJ1-6	ASRRVSDSPLH
TRBV20-1	TRBJ1-2	SAPRAGRNYGYT
TRBV4-1	TRBJ1-1	ASSQGTGGNTEAF
TRBV19	TRBJ1-1	ASGTGGARTEAF
TRBV20-1	TRBJ1-6	SARDRGSPYNSPLH
TRBV6-4	TRBJ2-2	ATKGDWDTGELF
TRBV4-3	TRBJ1-2	ASSQDLWREDYGYT
TRBV19	TRBJ1-5	ASRPGTGAPEPQH
TRBV20-1	TRBJ2-5	SARDRTSFEETQY
TRBV18	TRBJ2-2	ASSPQELRNTGELF
TRBV5-1	TRBJ2-2	ASSPPHAPGELF
TRBV20-1	TRBJ1-2	SAIKGGDYYGYT
TRBV7-2	TRBJ2-1	ASSYTGTSGGASYNEQF
TRBV7-9	TRBJ1-1	ASSSSDRPVNTEAF
TRBV5-6	TRBJ2-6	ASSLVETGANVLT
TRBV18	TRBJ2-3	ASSTPGGPPNTQY
TRBV4-2	TRBJ1-2	ASSHDSTRGYGYT
TRBV27	TRBJ1-1	ATRGTANTEAF
TRBV5-1	TRBJ1-1	ASSPDRVGGTEAF
TRBV7-8	TRBJ2-2	ASSFGRRGTGELF
TRBV5-1	TRBJ2-3	ASSGQDTQY
TRBV7-2	TRBJ2-1	ASSLRGQFSAYNEQF
TRBV5-1	TRBJ1-2	ASRGGTRTNYGYT
TRBV5-1	TRBJ2-3	ASSQMTGQDTQY
TRBV7-9	TRBJ2-3	ASSFYRKALSTDTQY